The rows below give T cell receptor beta chains drawn from one sample of a study of response to subunit inactivated influenza vaccine. TCRdb reprocessed the RT-PCR reads with MiXCR, giving one entry per CDR3 protein. The data hold more than 500,000 distinct CDR3 sequences, with approximately 11% observed a single time. These same data were also listed under a study on T cells expressing NK-cell markers.

This sample comprised PBMCs from blood, obtained on the day of vaccination. These receptors came from a man over 45 who received an inactivated influenza vaccine. The CDR3 runs from the conserved cysteine through the conserved F or W. The D gene is left open where the match is weak. Only some rows state a clone size, as once, few, many or a class for expanded clones.

d_gene,v_gene,abundance,j_gene,CDR3nt,CDR3aa
.,TRBV7-2,many,TRBJ1-1,TGTGCCAGCAGCTTAGCGGGGACACAGAACACTGAAGCTTTCTTT,CASSLAGTQNTEAFF
.,TRBV12-3/TRBV12-4,many,TRBJ2-7,TGTGCCAGCAGTTTACAGTGGGTACCCTCCTACGAGCAGTACTTC,CASSLQWVPSYEQYF
TRBD1,TRBV29-1,few,TRBJ1-2,TGCAGCGTTGAAGGACAGGGAGGCGGTTATGGCTACACCTTC,CSVEGQGGGYGYTF
TRBD1,TRBV15,.,TRBJ2-2,TGTGCCACCAGCAGAGACCCCCCGGACAGGGCGACCGGGGAGCTGTTTTTT,CATSRDPPDRATGELFF
TRBD1,TRBV12-3/TRBV12-4,.,TRBJ2-4,TGTGCCAGCAGTGCGGACAGGTTGCTAGCCAAAAACATTCAGTACTTC,CASSADRLLAKNIQYF
.,TRBV20-1,few,TRBJ2-3,TGCAGTGCTAAAGGGGGGCAGGAGCACACAGATACGCAGTATTTT,CSAKGGQEHTDTQYF
TRBD1,TRBV5-1,.,TRBJ2-1,TGCGCCAGCAGCTTGATACCGGGACAGGGCTACAATGAGCAGTTCTTC,CASSLIPGQGYNEQFF
.,TRBV20-1,few,TRBJ1-1,TGCAGTGCTAGAGTGTTGAACACTGAAGCTTTCTTT,CSARVLNTEAFF
TRBD1,TRBV9,many,TRBJ1-1,TGTGCCAGCAGCTTCGGGACAGTCACTGAAGCTTTCTTT,CASSFGTVTEAFF
.,TRBV11-2,.,TRBJ2-3,TGTGCCAGCAGCTTAGGAGGAAAGTGGTCGCAGTATTTT,CASSLGGKWSQYF
TRBD2,TRBV7-3,few,TRBJ2-2,TGTGCCAGCAGCTTAGATTCTAGCGGACTCACCGGGGAGCTGTTTTTT,CASSLDSSGLTGELFF
.,TRBV12-3/TRBV12-4,many,TRBJ2-1,TGTGCCAGCAGTGATACCTACAATGAGCAGTTCTTC,CASSDTYNEQFF
TRBD2,TRBV20-1,.,TRBJ2-3,TGCAGTGCTAACCGGTTAGCGGGAAACACAGATACGCAGTATTTT,CSANRLAGNTDTQYF
.,TRBV6-5,few,TRBJ2-6,TGTGCCAGCAGTTATCGCCAAAGCGGCTCTGGGGCCAACGTCCTGACTTTC,CASSYRQSGSGANVLTF
.,TRBV29-1,many,TRBJ2-2,TGCAGCGTTGACAGGGGGAACACCGGGGAGCTGTTTTTT,CSVDRGNTGELFF
TRBD1,TRBV28,few,TRBJ1-2,TGTGCCAGCGTTGGGACAGGGCCTTTCTATGGCTACACCTTC,CASVGTGPFYGYTF
.,TRBV20-1,.,TRBJ2-3,TGCAGTGCTAGCCGTTCATCTAGCACAGATACGCAGTATTTT,CSASRSSSTDTQYF
.,TRBV20-1,.,TRBJ1-1,TGCAGTGCCAGACAGCACAACACTGAAGCTTTCTTT,CSARQHNTEAFF
.,TRBV4-3,.,TRBJ2-3,TGCGCCAGCAGCCAAGATCTCCTCACAGATACGCAGTATTTT,CASSQDLLTDTQYF
TRBD1,TRBV6-2/TRBV6-3,many,TRBJ2-7,TGTGCCAGCAGCCCGATCCCAGGGGGCAGGACCTACGAGCAGTACTTC,CASSPIPGGRTYEQYF
TRBD2,TRBV7-9,many,TRBJ2-1,TGTGCCAGCAGCTTACTTGCGGGAGGTGGCAATGAGCAGTTCTTC,CASSLLAGGGNEQFF
TRBD2,TRBV12-3/TRBV12-4,few,TRBJ2-1,TGTGCCAGCAGTTTGTTAGCGGGAGTGATCAATGAGCAGTTCTTC,CASSLLAGVINEQFF
.,TRBV19,.,TRBJ1-3,TGTGCCAGTACCTTCAAAGGAGGAAACACCATATATTTT,CASTFKGGNTIYF
.,TRBV29-1,.,TRBJ1-2,TGCAGCGTTGAGGGGGTTGGCTACACCTTC,CSVEGVGYTF
TRBD1,TRBV19,.,TRBJ1-5,TGTGCCAGCCGGACCGCCGGGACAGGGACTAATAGCAATCAGCCCCAGCATTTT,CASRTAGTGTNSNQPQHF
.,TRBV7-2,many,TRBJ2-7,TGTGCCAGCAGCTTAGGAGGGAGAGCCTACGAGCAGTACTTC,CASSLGGRAYEQYF
.,TRBV30,.,TRBJ2-3,TGTGCCTGGAGTGTAAAGGGCAGGGCCGATACGCAGTATTTT,CAWSVKGRADTQYF
.,TRBV20-1,.,TRBJ1-5,TGCAGTGCCAAAAGGGCGGACAGCCCACCTTATAGCAATCAGCCCCAGCATTTT,CSAKRADSPPYSNQPQHF